One sample yielded the 20 T cell receptor beta chains listed below, sequenced in a study of T cell responses to AZD1222 COVID-19 vaccine. The protocol was immunoSEQ multiplex PCR, while the TCRdb copy is restricted to in-frame clones and leaves out a portion. The sample carries around 110,000 clones, 85% to 95% recorded once. The input for sequencing was peripheral blood, taken 28 days after the second AZD1222 dose. The receptors shown here come from an adult who received the AZD1222 COVID-19 vaccine.

The chain recombines TRBV19 with TRBJ1-5, with D uncertain. V was clipped by 2 bases and J by 4 bases, with 9 bases between them. This CDR3 has 14 amino acids. Germline lookup yields CDR1 LNHDA and CDR2 SQIVND (reference sequence). The CDR3: CASSIFTENQPQHF. The CDR3 DNA is TGTGCCAGTAGTATATTCACAGAGAATCAGCCCCAGCATTTT.

The chain couples TRBV9 to TRBJ1-2; D ambiguous. V was trimmed by 0 bases and J by 7 bases, leaving 10 bases between them. The germline gives CDR1 SGDLS, CDR2 YYNGEE. There are 13 residues in the CDR3. This chain's CDR3 is CASSVDQGLGYTF. CDR3 DNA: TGTGCCAGCAGCGTAGACCAAGGGCTTGGCTACACCTTC. The full variable domain, in which reference TRBV9 and TRBJ1-2 provide the parts outside the CDR3, is DSGVTQTPKHLITATGQRVTLRCSPRSGDLSVYWYQQSLDQGLQFLIQYYNGEERAKGNILERFSAQQFPDLHSELNLSSLELGDSALYFCASSVDQGLGYTFGSGTRLTVV.

J is TRBJ2-7 and V is TRBV2; possible D gene TRBD1, 5 bases. Trimming pared 6 bases from V and 2 bases from J, leaving 8 bases between. Germline CDR1 is SNHLY and CDR2 is FYNNEI. This CDR3 is 12 amino acids long. CDR3 DNA: TGTGCCAGCAGGACAGAGACCTACGAGCAGTACTTC. Its protein product is CASRTETYEQYF.

This clone appeared once. The chain combines TRBV6-1 with TRBJ2-7, with D perhaps TRBD2 (6 bases). This CDR3 has 14 residues. Germline values: CDR1 MNHNS, CDR2 SASEGT. Trimming cost V 1 base and J 7 bases, with 14 bases left between them. Here the CDR3 reads CASSEGRFRGEQYF. The CDR3 DNA is TGTGCCAGCAGTGAAGGGCGGTTCCGGGGGGAGCAGTACTTC.

This sequence joins TRBV28 and TRBJ1-5; weak D call: TRBD1 (6 bases). CDR1 and CDR2 (germline): MDHEN, SYDVKM. The CDR3 is 15 amino acids. With 6 bases removed from V and 5 bases from J, the gap between germline ends came to 17 bases. The CDR3 nucleotides are TGTGCCAGCAGGAGTGGGGGGCGCCCCGATCAGCCCCAGCATTTT. Its translation: CASRSGGRPDQPQHF.

The V gene is TRBV27, the J gene TRBJ2-7, with D tentatively TRBD1 (5 bases). This CDR3 has 15 amino acids. Germline CDR1 is MNHEY and CDR2 is SMNVEV (reference sequence). Between the trimmed V and J ends, which lost 4 bases and 0 bases, there was a span of 13 bases. The CDR3 here is CASSSQQAYSYEQYF. CDR3 sequence (DNA): TGTGCCAGCAGTTCCCAACAGGCCTACTCCTACGAGCAGTACTTC.

The V call is TRBV18, the J call TRBJ2-4, with D perhaps matching TRBD1 or TRBD2 (5 bases each). Per germline, CDR1 KGHSH and CDR2 LQKENI. V lost 5 bases to trimming and J lost 2 bases, with 10 bases between them. There are 14 residues in the CDR3. The CDR3 region has the DNA TGTGCCAGCTCAATAGAGGGGCCCAAAAACATTCAGTACTTC. The encoded protein is CASSIEGPKNIQYF. Full variable domain (rest looked up from reference TRBV18 and TRBJ2-4): NAGVMQNPRHLVRRRGQEARLRCSPMKGHSHVYWYRQLPEEGLKFMVYLQKENIIDESGMPKERFSAEFPKEGPSILRIQQVVRGDSAAYFCASSIEGPKNIQYFGAGTRLSVL.

The CDR3 sequence: CASSLEWGSEKLFF. CDR3 coding DNA: TGTGCCAGCAGCCTTGAGTGGGGTAGCGAAAAACTGTTTTTT. The V gene is TRBV5-5, the J gene TRBJ1-4; no firm D call. The CDR3 runs to 14 residues. The V end lost 4 bases, the J end lost 8 bases, and 15 bases lay between the germline ends. CDR1 is SGHKS, CDR2 YYEKEE, per germline (reference sequence).

Comments on this clone: The junction differs from germline at one of its ends, possibly a read error. The chain recombines TRBV7-9 with TRBJ2-3, with 9 bases matching TRBD2. The CDR3 has 14 residues. Germline-derived CDR1 and CDR2 are SEHNR and FQNEAQ (reference sequence). The CDR3: CASSLAGDTDTQYF. The CDR3 coding sequence is TGTGCCAGCAGTTTAGCGGGAGACACAGATACGCAGTATTTT.

The chain employs TRBV6-5 and TRBJ1-4; D is unclear. The CDR3 runs to 14 residues. Deletions cut 2 bases from V and 2 bases from J, with 6 bases between. From germline, CDR1 is MNHEY and CDR2 SVGAGI. The CDR3 DNA follows: TGTGCCAGCAGTTACGGTCAGACTAATGAAAAACTGTTTTTT. Translation gives CASSYGQTNEKLFF.

This clone appeared once. The rearrangement joins TRBV28 to TRBJ1-2; D call uncertain. Germline lookup yields CDR1 MDHEN and CDR2 SYDVKM. The CDR3 covers 12 residues. Trimming cost V 1 base and J 6 bases, with 6 bases left between them. The CDR3 region is CASSLSENGYTF. In nucleotides, the CDR3 is TGTGCCAGCAGTTTATCGGAAAATGGCTACACCTTC.

This rearrangement joins TRBV30 to TRBJ1-4; the match to TRBD1 covers 7 bases. This CDR3 is 13 amino acids long. V shed 5 bases and J 4 bases; nucleotides not matched to a gene: 4. The germline gives CDR1 GTSNPN, CDR2 SVGIG (reference sequence). CDR3 sequence: CAWGDRNNEKLFF. The CDR3, as DNA: TGTGCCTGGGGGGACAGAAATAATGAAAAACTGTTTTTT.

V gene TRBV2 combines with J gene TRBJ2-3; 13 bases agree with TRBD2. J gave up 5 bases and V 3 bases, and 11 bases lay outside the gene matches. This CDR3 has 18 residues. Looked up from germline, CDR1 is SNHLY and CDR2 is FYNNEI. The CDR3 reads CASSERVLAGGREDTQYF. The CDR3 region has the DNA TGTGCCAGCAGTGAGCGCGTACTAGCGGGAGGGAGGGAAGATACGCAGTATTTT.

The V gene is TRBV27, the J gene TRBJ1-1; D uncertain. Germline CDR1 reads MNHEY; CDR2 reads SMNVEV (reference sequence). The CDR3 has 14 amino acids. With 2 bases removed from V and 0 bases from J, the gap between germline ends came to 7 bases. The CDR3 DNA sequence: TGTGCCAGCAGTTTAGGGGTTATGAACACTGAAGCTTTCTTT. Translation: CASSLGVMNTEAFF.

This clone was found once. In DNA, the CDR3 is TGTGCCAGCAGCTTAGCATACAATGAGCAGTTCTTC. Protein sequence: CASSLAYNEQFF. The chain combines TRBV7-8 with TRBJ2-1; no clear D. Trimming stripped 0 bases from V and 4 bases from J, with 1 base between. The CDR3 spans 12 residues. CDR1 is SGHVS, CDR2 FQNEAQ, per germline. The full variable domain, rest sourced from reference TRBV7-8 and TRBJ2-1, is GAGVSQSPRYKVAKRGQDVALRCDPISGHVSLFWYQQALGQGPEFLTYFQNEAQLDKSGLPSDRFFAERPEGSVSTLKIQRTQQEDSAVYLCASSLAYNEQFFGPGTRLTVL.

V and J are TRBV2 and TRBJ2-5; D not resolved. Per the germline V gene, CDR1 is SNHLY and CDR2 is FYNNEI. V shed 6 bases and J shed 1 base, with 12 bases lying between them. The CDR3 covers 14 residues. This CDR3 is CASRRLEIQETQYF. The CDR3 DNA sequence: TGTGCCAGCAGGCGTTTAGAGATCCAAGAGACCCAGTACTTC.

V gene TRBV19 combines with J gene TRBJ1-3; D remains ambiguous. V was trimmed by 4 bases and J by 4 bases, leaving 11 bases between them. The CDR3 sequence is 14 residues long. Per germline, CDR1 LNHDA and CDR2 SQIVND (reference sequence). CDR3 amino acids: CASSSWGYGNTIYF. CDR3 sequence (DNA): TGTGCCAGTAGTAGCTGGGGATACGGAAACACCATATATTTT.

The chain couples TRBV5-5 to TRBJ2-1; TRBD2 aligns across 13 bases. The J segment lost 7 bases and the V segment lost 2 bases, leaving 9 bases of the junction unmatched. This CDR3 region has 17 residues. Germline V gives CDR1 SGHKS, CDR2 YYEKEE (reference sequence). The CDR3 spells CASSLRGLAGVENEQFF. CDR3 nucleotide sequence: TGTGCCAGCAGCTTAAGAGGACTAGCGGGAGTTGAGAATGAGCAGTTCTTC.

This sequence joins TRBV2 and TRBJ2-7; TRBD2 matches at 8 bases. CDR1 is SNHLY and CDR2 is FYNNEI in the germline V gene. J was trimmed by 2 bases and V by 4 bases; bases with no gene match: 16. This CDR3 has 18 residues. The CDR3: CASSAPTVTSGRPYEQYF. In DNA form, the CDR3 reads TGTGCCAGCAGTGCTCCCACGGTGACGAGCGGGAGACCCTACGAGCAGTACTTC.

This sequence joins TRBV18 and TRBJ2-1, with 13 bases fitting TRBD2. CDR1 is KGHSH and CDR2 is LQKENI in the germline V gene. With V trimmed by 3 bases and J by 6 bases, 5 bases remained unmatched. The CDR3 totals 16 residues. The CDR3: CASSPPGLAGLNEQFF. The CDR3 DNA reads as TGTGCCAGCTCACCCCCGGGACTAGCGGGACTCAATGAGCAGTTCTTC.